A selection of T cell receptor beta chains follows, all from one sample in a study of cytomegalovirus exposure and HLA in healthy donors. The data were produced by immunoSEQ multiplex PCR, yet TCRdb's version contains in-frame clones alone and is incomplete. Its listing shows over 100,000 clones. Sequencing input: PBMCs. All receptors come from a man aged 18 to 30 in good health and CMV-seronegative. Each CDR3 is given with its conserved first and last residue. The D gene is left open where the match is weak.

CDR3: CAISAQGQGAGQPQHF
DNA: TGTGCCATCAGTGCCCAGGGACAGGGGGCCGGTCAGCCCCAGCATTTT
V: TRBV10-3
D: TRBD1
length: 16
J: TRBJ1-5

CDR3: CASNEGLAGSNTGELFF
DNA: TGTGCCAGTAACGAAGGACTAGCGGGATCGAACACCGGGGAGCTGTTTTTT
V: TRBV19
D: TRBD2
length: 17
J: TRBJ2-2

CDR3: CASSLEWGGRETQYF
DNA: TGTGCCAGCAGCTTAGAGTGGGGCGGACGGGAGACCCAGTACTTC
V: TRBV11-2
D: NA
length: 15
J: TRBJ2-5

CDR3: CASSLDPGLGGNEKLFF
DNA: TGTGCCAGCAGCTTAGATCCAGGGTTGGGTGGGAATGAAAAACTGTTTTTT
V: TRBV7-2
D: NA
length: 17
J: TRBJ1-4

CDR3: CASSAASGLSSYEQYF
DNA: TGTGCCAGCAGTGCCGCTAGCGGCCTGAGCTCCTACGAGCAGTACTTC
V: TRBV6-1
D: TRBD2
length: 16
J: TRBJ2-7

CDR3: CASSSEARDEQYF
DNA: TGTGCCAGCAGCAGCGAGGCCCGGGACGAGCAGTACTTC
V: TRBV27
D: NA
length: 13
J: TRBJ2-7

CDR3: CASSLAGGNEQYF
DNA: TGTGCCAGCAGCTTAGCGGGGGGGAACGAGCAGTACTTC
V: TRBV7-9
D: TRBD2
length: 13
J: TRBJ2-7

CDR3: CASTRQPNYGYTF
DNA: TGTGCCAGCACCAGACAGCCCAACTATGGCTACACCTTC
V: TRBV6-5
D: NA
length: 13
J: TRBJ1-2

CDR3: CASSFRIAVAYEQYF
DNA: TGTGCCAGCAGTTTTCGGATCGCGGTGGCCTACGAGCAGTACTTC
V: TRBV28
D: NA
length: 15
J: TRBJ2-7

CDR3: CASSSTTGSGGYTF
DNA: TGTGCCAGCAGTTCCACGACAGGGTCAGGCGGCTACACCTTC
V: TRBV6-5
D: TRBD1
length: 14
J: TRBJ1-2

CDR3: CASSVTISESSYNSPLHF
DNA: TGTGCCAGCAGCGTAACGATATCGGAGAGCTCCTATAATTCACCCCTCCACTTT
V: TRBV7-8
D: NA
length: 18
J: TRBJ1-6

CDR3: CASSLDRVKIAGEQYF
DNA: TGTGCCAGCAGCTTGGACAGGGTTAAGATCGCCGGCGAGCAGTACTTC
V: TRBV7-2
D: TRBD1
length: 16
J: TRBJ2-7

CDR3: CASTQTGSSGNTIYF
DNA: TGTGCCAGCACCCAGACGGGGAGCTCTGGAAACACCATATATTTT
V: TRBV6-5
D: NA
length: 15
J: TRBJ1-3

CDR3: CASSTYDRGGEQYF
DNA: TGTGCCAGTAGTACATATGACAGGGGAGGCGAGCAGTACTTC
V: TRBV19
D: TRBD1
length: 14
J: TRBJ2-7

CDR3: CASSEIGQVYGYTF
DNA: TGCGCCAGCAGTGAGATAGGACAGGTCTATGGCTACACCTTC
V: TRBV10-1
D: TRBD1
length: 14
J: TRBJ1-2

CDR3: CASSLQDRNQPQHF
DNA: TGTGCCAGCAGCTTACAGGATCGGAATCAGCCCCAGCATTTT
V: TRBV7-2
D: NA
length: 14
J: TRBJ1-5

CDR3: CASRYEQYF
DNA: TGTGCCAGCAGATACGAGCAGTACTTC
V: TRBV5-4
D: NA
length: 9
J: TRBJ2-7

CDR3: CASSLAAGPNYEQYF
DNA: TGTGCCAGCAGCTTAGCTGCAGGGCCTAACTACGAGCAGTACTTC
V: TRBV7-9
D: NA
length: 15
J: TRBJ2-7

CDR3: CAISNLREGGAGYTF
DNA: TGTGCCATAAGCAATTTAAGAGAAGGGGGCGCGGGCTACACCTTC
V: TRBV10-3
D: TRBD1
length: 15
J: TRBJ1-2

CDR3: CASSYGPSGGNQPQHF
DNA: TGTGCCAGCAGTTACGGGCCCAGCGGTGGCAATCAGCCCCAGCATTTT
V: TRBV6-5
D: NA
length: 16
J: TRBJ1-5

CDR3: CAIAQWDRSNTGELFF
DNA: TGTGCCATAGCACAATGGGACAGGTCCAACACCGGGGAGCTGTTTTTT
V: TRBV10-3
D: TRBD1
length: 16
J: TRBJ2-2

CDR3: CATPRESGGPTGELFF
DNA: TGTGCCACGCCAAGGGAAAGCGGGGGGCCGACCGGGGAGCTGTTTTTT
V: TRBV10-3
D: TRBD2
length: 16
J: TRBJ2-2

CDR3: CASSIGLAGSYEQYF
DNA: TGTGCCAGTAGTATAGGGCTAGCGGGGTCCTACGAGCAGTACTTC
V: TRBV19
D: TRBD2
length: 15
J: TRBJ2-7

CDR3: CASSLGGDRVEQYF
DNA: TGTGCCAGCAGCTTAGGAGGGGACAGGGTCGAGCAGTACTTC
V: TRBV13
D: TRBD1
length: 14
J: TRBJ2-7

CDR3: CASSFRQGLDQPQHF
DNA: TGTGCCAGCAGTTTTCGACAGGGGCTGGATCAGCCCCAGCATTTT
V: TRBV27
D: TRBD1
length: 15
J: TRBJ1-5

CDR3: CASDPWGRGGFNEQFF
DNA: TGTGCCAGCGACCCTTGGGGGCGGGGGGGGTTCAATGAGCAGTTCTTC
V: TRBV9
D: TRBD2
length: 16
J: TRBJ2-1

CDR3: CASSFLLAGENADTQYF
DNA: TGTGCCAGCTCATTTTTACTAGCGGGGGAAAATGCAGATACGCAGTATTTT
V: TRBV18
D: TRBD2
length: 17
J: TRBJ2-3

CDR3: CASSVEPGGQGGYNSPLHF
DNA: TGTGCCAGCAGCGTCGAACCCGGCGGACAGGGAGGGTATAATTCACCCCTCCACTTT
V: TRBV9
D: TRBD1
length: 19
J: TRBJ1-6

CDR3: CASSSRRAGGLSTDTQYF
DNA: TGTGCCAGCAGCTCTAGAAGGGCGGGAGGCCTTAGCACAGATACGCAGTATTTT
V: TRBV7-2
D: TRBD2
length: 18
J: TRBJ2-3

CDR3: CASSLDLGSKETQYF
DNA: TGTGCCAGCAGCTTAGATCTGGGCAGCAAAGAGACCCAGTACTTC
V: TRBV11-2
D: NA
length: 15
J: TRBJ2-5

CDR3: CASSAVAGAGEQYF
DNA: TGTGCCAGCAGCGCAGTAGCGGGAGCGGGTGAGCAGTACTTC
V: TRBV9
D: TRBD2
length: 14
J: TRBJ2-7

CDR3: CASSVSGNTEAFF
DNA: TGTGCCAGCAGCGTATCAGGGAACACTGAAGCTTTCTTT
V: TRBV9
D: NA
length: 13
J: TRBJ1-1

CDR3: CASSRGANVLTF
DNA: TGTGCCAGCAGTCGTGGGGCCAACGTCCTGACTTTC
V: TRBV6-5
D: NA
length: 12
J: TRBJ2-6

CDR3: CASSSGRFVNEQFF
DNA: TGTGCCAGCAGCTCCGGGAGGTTCGTCAACGAGCAGTTCTTC
V: TRBV5-6
D: TRBD2
length: 14
J: TRBJ2-1

CDR3: CAWTKLAGGLEQFF
DNA: TGTGCCTGGACTAAACTAGCGGGGGGGCTTGAGCAGTTCTTC
V: TRBV30
D: TRBD2
length: 14
J: TRBJ2-1

CDR3: CASSLPLTGGDGYTF
DNA: TGTGCCAGCAGCTTACCACTGACAGGGGGAGATGGCTACACCTTC
V: TRBV5-6
D: TRBD1
length: 15
J: TRBJ1-2

CDR3: CASSLSGVTEAFF
DNA: TGTGCCAGCAGCTTATCGGGAGTCACTGAAGCTTTCTTT
V: TRBV7-6
D: NA
length: 13
J: TRBJ1-1

CDR3: CASSLDLAGYTDTQYF
DNA: TGTGCCAGCAGTTTAGATCTAGCGGGGTACACAGATACGCAGTATTTT
V: TRBV27
D: TRBD2
length: 16
J: TRBJ2-3

CDR3: CASIEGARGFHEQYF
DNA: TGTGCCAGCATCGAGGGCGCACGGGGTTTCCACGAGCAGTACTTC
V: TRBV2
D: NA
length: 15
J: TRBJ2-7

CDR3: CASSRDKAYEQYF
DNA: TGTGCCAGCAGCCGGGACAAAGCCTACGAGCAGTACTTC
V: TRBV6-6
D: NA
length: 13
J: TRBJ2-7

CDR3: CASKRTGHNEQFF
DNA: TGTGCCAGTAAGAGGACAGGTCACAATGAGCAGTTCTTC
V: TRBV19
D: TRBD1
length: 13
J: TRBJ2-1

CDR3: CASSSRDSLNTEAFF
DNA: TGCGCCAGCAGCTCCCGGGACAGTTTGAACACTGAAGCTTTCTTT
V: TRBV4-1
D: TRBD1
length: 15
J: TRBJ1-1

CDR3: CASSSGAWPYEQYF
DNA: TGTGCCAGCAGCTCAGGGGCATGGCCCTACGAGCAGTACTTC
V: TRBV11-3
D: NA
length: 14
J: TRBJ2-7

CDR3: CASSLGLAGGFGIQYF
DNA: TGTGCCAGCAGCCTGGGACTAGCGGGAGGGTTCGGCATTCAGTACTTC
V: TRBV7-9
D: TRBD2
length: 16
J: TRBJ2-4

CDR3: CASSPDRRFTGELFF
DNA: TGTGCCAGCAGCCCCGATCGTCGGTTCACCGGGGAGCTGTTTTTT
V: TRBV7-2
D: NA
length: 15
J: TRBJ2-2

CDR3: CASSYSRGRGTEAFF
DNA: TGTGCCAGCAGTTACTCCAGGGGGCGAGGAACTGAAGCTTTCTTT
V: TRBV6-5
D: TRBD1
length: 15
J: TRBJ1-1

CDR3: CASSKTARNTGELFF
DNA: TGCGCCAGCAGCAAGACTGCCCGGAACACCGGGGAGCTGTTTTTT
V: TRBV5-1
D: NA
length: 15
J: TRBJ2-2

CDR3: CASCERPTNEKLFF
DNA: TGTGCCAGCTGTGAGAGGCCAACTAATGAAAAACTGTTTTTT
V: TRBV6-1
D: NA
length: 14
J: TRBJ1-4

CDR3: CASSEGSGRTDTQYF
DNA: TGTGCTAGCAGCGAAGGGAGCGGGAGAACAGATACGCAGTATTTT
V: TRBV7-7
D: TRBD2
length: 15
J: TRBJ2-3

CDR3: CASGSLDSPGELFF
DNA: TGTGCTAGTGGTTCCTTGGACAGTCCCGGGGAGCTGTTTTTT
V: TRBV12-5
D: NA
length: 14
J: TRBJ2-2

CDR3: CAWSAPGAATEAFF
DNA: TGTGCCTGGAGTGCACCAGGGGCGGCCACTGAAGCTTTCTTT
V: TRBV30
D: NA
length: 14
J: TRBJ1-1

CDR3: CASSAGGMHEQYF
DNA: TGTGCCAGCAGCGCCGGGGGGATGCACGAGCAGTACTTC
V: TRBV7-9
D: TRBD2
length: 13
J: TRBJ2-7

CDR3: CASNVQGASGSQHF
DNA: TGTGCCAGTAACGTACAGGGGGCATCGGGGTCCCAGCATTTT
V: TRBV19
D: TRBD1
length: 14
J: TRBJ1-5